The 28 T cell receptor beta chains below all came from one sample that was sequenced in a study of identifying expanded T cells in peripheral blood. Produced via immunoSEQ multiplex PCR; TCRdb's table is partial and in-frame only. The sample holds 80,000 to 90,000 clones, roughly 90% seen once. The sample taken for sequencing was blood. These receptors were taken from a person aged 18-69 years in good health.

The rearrangement links TRBV7-8 to TRBJ1-6; no firm D call. CDR3 length: 12 amino acids. Trimming took 3 bases from V and 7 from J, leaving 4 bases between them. Per the germline V gene, CDR1 is SGHVS and CDR2 is FQNEAQ. CDR3 amino acids: CASSFPNSPLHF. The CDR3 coding sequence is TGTGCCAGCAGCTTCCCCAATTCACCCCTCCACTTT. Full variable domain (missing parts from reference TRBV7-8 and TRBJ1-6): GAGVSQSPRYKVAKRGQDVALRCDPISGHVSLFWYQQALGQGPEFLTYFQNEAQLDKSGLPSDRFFAERPEGSVSTLKIQRTQQEDSAVYLCASSFPNSPLHFGNGTRLTVT.

The V and J genes are TRBV11-3 and TRBJ2-3; D is possibly TRBD2 (5 bases). This CDR3 spans 17 amino acids. V was pared by 1 base and J by 0 bases, with 14 bases between. Germline CDR1 and CDR2: SGHNT and YENEEA. Here the CDR3 DNA reads TGTGCCAGCAGCTTAGGTGCGGGCTCCTCTAGCACAGATACGCAGTATTTT. Its translation is CASSLGAGSSSTDTQYF.

The rearrangement uses TRBV20-1 and TRBJ1-6; unclear D gene. With 6 bases removed from V and 13 bases from J, the gap between germline ends came to 10 bases. The CDR3 sequence is 10 residues long. Per germline, CDR1 DFQATT and CDR2 SNEGSKA (reference sequence). This chain's CDR3 is CSALPYPLHF. The CDR3 DNA reads TGCAGTGCATTGCCGTACCCCCTCCACTTT.

The chain employs TRBV19 and TRBJ1-2, with 8 bases fitting TRBD1. The junction had 4 bases not matched to a gene; V was cut back by 4 bases and J by 3 bases. Germline CDR1 and CDR2: LNHDA and SQIVND (reference sequence). This CDR3 region has 14 residues. In DNA form, the CDR3 reads TGTGCCAGTAGTAGGGACAGGAGTTACTATGGCTACACCTTC. Residues: CASSRDRSYYGYTF.

The chain carries TRBV5-4 and TRBJ1-4; D gene ambiguous. The CDR3 length is 12 residues. Germline CDR1 is SGHNT and CDR2 is YYREEE (reference sequence). Trimming removed 0 bases from V and 5 bases from J, with 2 bases in between. CDR3 residues: CASSLENEKLFF. DNA of the CDR3: TGTGCCAGCAGCTTGGAAAATGAAAAACTGTTTTTT.

The chain joins TRBV5-6 to TRBJ1-2; D is ambiguous. CDR1 and CDR2 from the germline V gene are SGHDT and YYEEEE. The CDR3 has 14 residues. V gave up 3 bases and J gave up 1 base, with 10 bases separating them. The CDR3 loop reads CASSSTTINYGYTF. Written as DNA, the CDR3 is TGTGCCAGCAGCTCCACGACAATTAACTATGGCTACACCTTC.

In its sample, this clone was seen once. This chain links TRBV9 with TRBJ1-1; no firm D call. The V gene's germline CDR1 is SGDLS and CDR2 YYNGEE. V gave up 4 bases and J gave up 3 bases, with 16 bases separating them. The CDR3 covers 15 residues. CDR3 nucleotides: TGTGCCAGCAGCCTACACCCCAGGCTTGACACTGAAGCTTTCTTT. This translates into CASSLHPRLDTEAFF.

J is TRBJ2-2 and V is TRBV30; the D is unclear. V lost 3 bases to trimming and J lost 7 bases, with 12 bases between them. The CDR3 runs to 13 residues. CDR1 and CDR2 (germline): GTSNPN, SVGIG (reference sequence). The CDR3 loop reads CAWSPRPIGELFF. The CDR3 DNA is TGTGCCTGGAGCCCCCGGCCGATCGGGGAGCTGTTTTTT. Full variable domain (rest looked up from reference TRBV30 and TRBJ2-2): SQTIHQWPATLVQPVGSPLSLECTVEGTSNPNLYWYRQAAGRGLQLLFYSVGIGQISSEVPQNLSASRPQDRQFILSSKKLLLSDSGFYLCAWSPRPIGELFFGEGSRLTVL.

Only a few counts were recorded for this clone. The chain has TRBV5-4 and TRBJ2-5; 11 bases are a match to TRBD1. The CDR3 sequence is 14 residues long. CDR1 and CDR2 from the germline V gene are SGHNT and YYREEE (reference sequence). J gave up 4 bases and V 4 bases, and 3 bases lay outside the gene matches. CDR3 residues: CASSPDRGRETQYF. The DNA for the CDR3 is TGTGCCAGCAGCCCGGACAGGGGGCGAGAGACCCAGTACTTC.

The chain employs TRBV9 and TRBJ2-1; D is unclear. Germline assignment: CDR1 SGDLS and CDR2 YYNGEE. This CDR3 has 15 amino acids. The V and J ends lost 3 bases and 0 bases respectively, with 10 bases between them. The CDR3 region is CASSASLSSYNEQFF. CDR3 DNA sequence: TGTGCCAGCAGCGCAAGTTTAAGCTCCTACAATGAGCAGTTCTTC.

The chain couples TRBV29-1 to TRBJ1-5; tentatively, D is TRBD1 (5 bases). The CDR3 is 11 amino acids. Per the germline V gene, CDR1 is SQVTM and CDR2 is ANQGSEA. V was cut by 7 bases and J by 16 bases, with 20 bases left in between. DNA of the CDR3: TGCAGCGAGTACGGAAGGCAGGGAAGACATTTT. Translated: CSEYGRQGRHF.

The gene calls are TRBV9 and TRBJ2-5, with TRBD2 identical over 7 bases. V gave up 0 bases and J gave up 5 bases; unmatched junction bases: 10. CDR1 is SGDLS, CDR2 YYNGEE, per germline. The CDR3 is 16 residues long. CDR3 bases: TGTGCCAGCAGCGTAGAAGGGGCGTCGGGAGGCGAGACCCAGTACTTC. This sequence encodes CASSVEGASGGETQYF.

V and J are TRBV30 and TRBJ1-2; D is undetermined. The CDR3 spans 12 residues. Germline loops: CDR1 GTSNPN, CDR2 SVGIG (reference sequence). The V and J ends lost 5 bases and 2 bases respectively, with 9 bases between them. The CDR3 reads CAWSLVNYGYTF. CDR3 sequence (DNA): TGTGCCTGGTCGCTGGTAAACTATGGCTACACCTTC. The whole variable domain, remainder taken from reference TRBV30 and TRBJ1-2, is SQTIHQWPATLVQPVGSPLSLECTVEGTSNPNLYWYRQAAGRGLQLLFYSVGIGQISSEVPQNLSASRPQDRQFILSSKKLLLSDSGFYLCAWSLVNYGYTFGSGTRLTVV.

Here the CDR3 reads CASSDGGRGIWSGANVLTF. As DNA, the CDR3 is TGTGCCAGCAGTGACGGGGGCAGGGGCATATGGTCTGGGGCCAACGTCCTGACTTTC. The chain combines TRBV6-1 with TRBJ2-6; D possibly uses TRBD1 or TRBD2 (6 bases each). The CDR3 is 19 residues long. V was pared by 3 bases and J by 1 base, with 19 bases between. Germline values: CDR1 MNHNS, CDR2 SASEGT.

This clone was recorded only once. The chain employs TRBV28 and TRBJ1-3; no reliable D call. The CDR3 is 11 amino acids. Germline V lookup: CDR1 MDHEN, CDR2 SYDVKM. Trimming shortened V by 1 base and J by 13 bases, and 8 bases separated the two germline ends. This CDR3 is CASSLYGVIYF. CDR3 sequence (DNA): TGTGCCAGCAGTTTATATGGGGTTATATATTTT. Drawing the rest from reference TRBV28 and TRBJ1-3, the complete variable domain is DVKVTQSSRYLVKRTGEKVFLECVQDMDHENMFWYRQDPGLGLRLIYFSYDVKMKEKGDIPEGYSVSREKKERFSLILESASTNQTSMYLCASSLYGVIYFGEGSWLTVV.

This sequence joins TRBV4-3 and TRBJ2-7; 13 bases map to TRBD2. The V gene's germline CDR1 is LGHNA and CDR2 YSLEER. This CDR3 has 16 amino acids. The V gene end was trimmed by 2 bases and the J gene end by 0 bases; junction bases not matched to a gene: 1. CDR3 region: CASSQTSGGASYEQYF. In DNA, the CDR3 is TGCGCCAGCAGCCAAACTAGCGGGGGGGCCTCCTACGAGCAGTACTTC.

Note on this clone: The DNA is left out, because the CDR3 cannot be placed on it with certainty; the CDR3 is given as TCRdb lists it. The genes are TRBV27 and TRBJ1-2. Germline CDR1 reads MNHEY; CDR2 reads SMNVEV (reference sequence). Both ends counted, the CDR3 spans 14 residues. The CDR3 reads CASSSSSGIYGYTF.

The rearrangement joins TRBV4-1 to TRBJ1-2; 7 positions match TRBD1. V was clipped by 4 bases and J by 2 bases; unmatched bases: 4. In germline, CDR1 is MGHRA, CDR2 YSYEKL. The CDR3 consists of 14 residues. The CDR3 protein is CASSRGTANYGYTF. The CDR3 DNA reads TGCGCCAGCAGCCGTGGGACAGCGAACTATGGCTACACCTTC.

The rearrangement links TRBV7-8 to TRBJ1-5; tentative D call: TRBD1 (6 bases). Germline CDR1 and CDR2: SGHVS and FQNEAQ. The CDR3 sequence is 15 residues long. With 2 bases removed from V and 5 bases from J, the gap between germline ends came to 13 bases. In DNA, the CDR3 is TGTGCCAGCAGCTTAATAGGGGACAAATATCAGCCCCAGCATTTT. Protein product: CASSLIGDKYQPQHF.

This clone was found a few times. The chain links TRBV5-6 to TRBJ1-1; 9 nucleotides match TRBD1. This CDR3 contains 14 residues. V shed 0 bases and J 10 bases; nucleotides not matched to a gene: 7. CDR1 and CDR2 (germline): SGHDT, YYEEEE. The CDR3 DNA reads TGTGCCAGCAGCTTGGACAGGGGGCATACGTTAGCTTTCTTT. Translation gives CASSLDRGHTLAFF.

The chain carries TRBV9 and TRBJ2-5; the D call may be TRBD1 or TRBD2 (5 bases each). V lost 3 bases, J lost 1 base, and 13 bases lay in between. The CDR3 is 15 residues long. Germline assignment: CDR1 SGDLS and CDR2 YYNGEE. The CDR3 region has the DNA TGTGCCAGCAGCGCAGACTGGGACGGCCAAGAGACCCAGTACTTC. The encoded protein is CASSADWDGQETQYF.

The chain links TRBV28 to TRBJ2-6; 9 nucleotides align to TRBD1. Germline V gene data show CDR1 as MDHEN and CDR2 as SYDVKM. The junction had 1 base not matched to a gene; V was cut back by 4 bases and J by 0 bases. This CDR3 is built from 16 residues. The CDR3 loop is CASSSTGGSGANVLTF. The CDR3 DNA reads TGTGCCAGCAGTTCGACAGGGGGCTCTGGGGCCAACGTCCTGACTTTC. The variable domain in full, completed from reference TRBV28 and TRBJ2-6, reads DVKVTQSSRYLVKRTGEKVFLECVQDMDHENMFWYRQDPGLGLRLIYFSYDVKMKEKGDIPEGYSVSREKKERFSLILESASTNQTSMYLCASSSTGGSGANVLTFGAGSRLTVL.

This chain links TRBV7-8 with TRBJ1-5; D remains ambiguous. V lost 5 bases and J lost 0, with 8 bases in between. The CDR3 has 14 residues. Germline V CDR1 and CDR2: SGHVS, FQNEAQ. The CDR3 is CASSADYSNQPQHF. In nucleotides, the CDR3 is TGTGCCAGCAGCGCGGACTATAGCAATCAGCCCCAGCATTTT.

The V call is TRBV7-2, the J call TRBJ2-2; D gene unclear. Germline V CDR1 and CDR2: SGHTA, FQGNSA. The CDR3 runs to 17 residues. V was pared by 2 bases and J by 1 base, with 14 bases between. Here the CDR3 DNA reads TGTGCCAGCAGCTTAAACCCCCCTGGCGGGAACACCGGGGAGCTGTTTTTT. It is translated as CASSLNPPGGNTGELFF.

A note on this clone: The same CDR3 arises from other DNA sequences in this sample as well. This rearrangement joins TRBV5-1 to TRBJ1-3; D remains unclear. Germline V lookup: CDR1 SGHRS, CDR2 YFSETQ. The CDR3 loop spans 14 amino acids. V lost 0 bases, J lost 6 bases, and 10 bases lay in between. For the CDR3, the DNA is TGCGCCAGCAGCTTGGGAGGGAGAGAAAACACCATATATTTT. Its translation: CASSLGGRENTIYF.

This clone was observed a single time. V usage is TRBV11-2 and J usage is TRBJ2-5, with D maybe TRBD1 (6 bases). This CDR3 has 15 amino acids. The V gene lost 1 base and the J gene lost 4 bases, with 13 bases spanning the gap. CDR1 is SGHAT, CDR2 FQNNGV, per germline. The CDR3 region is CASSLGDRDIETQYF. In nucleotides, the CDR3 is TGTGCCAGCAGCTTAGGCGACCGGGACATAGAGACCCAGTACTTC.

This rearrangement joins TRBV5-4 to TRBJ1-2; TRBD1 is a possible D gene (5 bases). V shed 0 bases and J shed 4 bases, with 16 bases lying between them. CDR3 length equals 16 residues. Germline CDR1 and CDR2: SGHNT and YYREEE (reference sequence). DNA for the CDR3: TGTGCCAGCAGCTTGGATCTAGCGACAGCAATCTATGGCTACACCTTC. Its protein is CASSLDLATAIYGYTF.

This chain joins TRBV5-4 and TRBJ2-5, with TRBD2 matching over 14 bases. The J call is uncertain, as TRBJ2-7 better fits the DNA end. The CDR3 length is 17 residues. Germline loops: CDR1 SGHNT, CDR2 YYREEE (reference sequence). The CDR3 reads CASSSTWGTSGSYEQYF. The CDR3, as DNA: TGTGCCAGCAGCTCAACATGGGGGACTAGCGGGAGCTACGAGCAGTACTTC.